The 14 T cell receptor beta chains below were found in one sample sequenced in a study of T cell responses to AZD1222 COVID-19 vaccine. Clones were read by immunoSEQ multiplex PCR, and TCRdb kept only the in-frame ones, dropping some. The sample consists of about 76,000 clones, roughly 90% of them appearing once. Material: peripheral blood, obtained on day 0 of MenACWY control vaccination. All receptors derive from an adult in good health.

J is TRBJ1-1 and V is TRBV7-2; 7 nucleotides align to TRBD1. The CDR3 has 17 residues. The V segment lost 4 bases and the J segment 3 bases; nucleotides outside the gene matches: 14. Germline V gives CDR1 SGHTA, CDR2 FQGNSA. The CDR3 region has the DNA TGTGCCAGCAGCTCGAACATACCGAGGGGGCGAGACACTGAAGCTTTCTTT. It codes for CASSSNIPRGRDTEAFF. Combining the CDR3 with reference TRBV7-2 and TRBJ1-1 gives the whole variable domain GAGVSQSPSNKVTEKGKDVELRCDPISGHTALYWYRQSLGQGLEFLIYFQGNSAPDKSGLPSDRFSAERTGGSVSTLTIQRTQQEDSAVYLCASSSNIPRGRDTEAFFGQGTRLTVV.

This chain links TRBV4-3 with TRBJ1-1, with D perhaps matching TRBD1 (6 bases). This CDR3 contains 16 residues. V lost 0 bases, J lost 4 bases, and 15 bases lay in between. Germline lookup yields CDR1 LGHNA and CDR2 YSLEER. DNA for the CDR3: TGCGCCAGCAGCCAAGATTCGGGGAGGACAGCCACTGAAGCTTTCTTT. This encodes CASSQDSGRTATEAFF.

This chain uses TRBV6-2 or TRBV6-3 with TRBJ1-5; D ambiguous. Trimming took 2 bases from V and 7 from J, leaving 12 bases between them. The CDR3 is 14 residues long. From germline, CDR1 is MNHEY and CDR2 SVGEGT. The CDR3 DNA sequence: TGTGCCAGCAGTTACGCTGAGGAGGGCCAGCCCCAGCATTTT. It encodes CASSYAEEGQPQHF.

In this sample, this clone turned up a few times. The genes are TRBV30 and TRBJ1-2, with 10 positions matching TRBD1. Per germline, CDR1 GTSNPN and CDR2 SVGIG (reference sequence). V shed 5 bases and J 6 bases; nucleotides not matched to a gene: 6. CDR3 size: 13 residues. The CDR3 region is CAWVDRGEDGYTF. CDR3 nucleotide sequence: TGTGCCTGGGTGGACAGGGGGGAAGATGGCTACACCTTC. Full variable domain (rest looked up from reference TRBV30 and TRBJ1-2): SQTIHQWPATLVQPVGSPLSLECTVEGTSNPNLYWYRQAAGRGLQLLFYSVGIGQISSEVPQNLSASRPQDRQFILSSKKLLLSDSGFYLCAWVDRGEDGYTFGSGTRLTVV.

CDR3 sequence: CASSLGARGSANEKLFF. For the CDR3, the DNA is TGTGCCAGCAGCTTAGGGGCGAGGGGATCGGCTAATGAAAAACTGTTTTTT. V is TRBV7-9 and J is TRBJ1-4; possibly TRBD1 for D (5 bases). Trimming removed 1 base at V and 3 bases at J, with 15 bases between. The germline V gene encodes CDR1 SEHNR and CDR2 FQNEAQ (reference sequence). The CDR3 covers 17 residues.

The rearrangement joins TRBV10-1 to TRBJ2-7; D tentatively fits TRBD1 or TRBD2 (5 bases each). V lost 4 bases to trimming and J lost 5 bases, with 15 bases between them. The CDR3 is made up of 14 amino acids. CDR1 is WNHNN and CDR2 is SYGVQD in the germline V gene (reference sequence). In nucleotides, the CDR3 is TGCGCCAGCAGTGTTTACCCGAGGGGCCACGAGCAGTACTTC. Its protein is CASSVYPRGHEQYF.

This chain joins TRBV4-2 and TRBJ2-3; D may be TRBD1 (5 bases). CDR3 length: 16 amino acids. The V and J ends lost 0 bases and 3 bases respectively, with 13 bases between them. CDR1 and CDR2 (germline): LGHNA, YNFKEQ. The CDR3: CASSQDGQGRTDTQYF. The DNA of the CDR3 is TGTGCCAGCAGCCAAGATGGGCAGGGAAGGACAGATACGCAGTATTTT.

This rearrangement joins TRBV18 to TRBJ2-6; D might be TRBD2 (6 bases). CDR1 KGHSH and CDR2 LQKENI come from the germline V gene. This CDR3 spans 21 amino acids. Trimming took off 3 bases at V and 2 bases at J, with 26 bases between the two ends. The CDR3 DNA reads TGTGCCAGCTCACCTAACGACCCAACGGGACTCTCCTCCCCTGGGGCCAACGTCCTGACTTTC. This encodes CASSPNDPTGLSSPGANVLTF.

The genes are TRBV7-2 and TRBJ1-6; a possible D gene is TRBD1 (5 bases). V lost 3 bases and J lost 5, with 14 bases in between. Germline CDR1 and CDR2: SGHTA and FQGNSA. CDR3 length: 16 amino acids. The CDR3 is CASSFSWARDNSPLHF. The CDR3 nucleotides are TGTGCCAGCAGCTTCTCTTGGGCCAGGGATAATTCACCCCTCCACTTT.

The rearrangement links TRBV2 to TRBJ2-3; maybe TRBD1 (6 bases). This CDR3 is built from 13 residues. Trimming shortened V by 7 bases and J by 4 bases, and 12 bases separated the two germline ends. From germline, CDR1 is SNHLY and CDR2 FYNNEI. CDR3 coding DNA: TGTGCCAGCAAACAGGGCGTTCCAGATACGCAGTATTTT. The encoded protein is CASKQGVPDTQYF. Using reference TRBV2 and TRBJ2-3 for the parts outside the CDR3, the full variable domain is EPEVTQTPSHQVTQMGQEVILRCVPISNHLYFYWYRQILGQKVEFLVSFYNNEISEKSEIFDDQFSVERPDGSNFTLKIRSTKLEDSAMYFCASKQGVPDTQYFGPGTRLTVL.

V and J are TRBV3-1 (or the pseudogene TRBV3-2) and TRBJ1-5, with a possible D match to TRBD1 (5 bases). V lost 8 bases and J lost 6, with 14 bases in between. Germline V gene sequence: CDR1 LGHDT, CDR2 YNNKEL (reference sequence). CDR3 length: 13 amino acids. CDR3 nucleotide sequence: TGTGCCAGCGGCCCGGGGGTTGTTCAGCCCCAGCATTTT. This codes for CASGPGVVQPQHF.

This clone was seen a single time. V usage is TRBV18 and J usage is TRBJ1-2; maybe TRBD1 (5 bases). Germline lookup yields CDR1 KGHSH and CDR2 LQKENI. Between the trimmed V and J ends, which lost 0 bases and 5 bases, there was a span of 10 bases. This CDR3 spans 14 amino acids. DNA for the CDR3: TGTGCCAGCTCACCACCGGACACCTCGTATGGCTACACCTTC. Translated: CASSPPDTSYGYTF. Based on the CDR3 plus reference TRBV18 and TRBJ1-2, the full variable domain is NAGVMQNPRHLVRRRGQEARLRCSPMKGHSHVYWYRQLPEEGLKFMVYLQKENIIDESGMPKERFSAEFPKEGPSILRIQQVVRGDSAAYFCASSPPDTSYGYTFGSGTRLTVV.

The chain uses TRBV28 and TRBJ1-1; 7 bases are a match to TRBD1. Germline CDR1 reads MDHEN; CDR2 reads SYDVKM. Germline trimming cut 7 bases from V and 4 bases from J; bases unmatched to any gene: 9. The CDR3 runs to 14 residues. Written as DNA, the CDR3 is TGTGCCAGCACCCTGACAGGGTTCGGCACTGAAGCTTTCTTT. Its protein is CASTLTGFGTEAFF.

V is TRBV28 and J is TRBJ1-6, with 9 positions matching TRBD1. The germline CDR1 and CDR2 sequences are MDHEN and SYDVKM. Trimming removed 5 bases from V and 10 bases from J; junction bases left unmatched: 9. The CDR3 is 15 amino acids. In DNA form, the CDR3 reads TGTGCCAGCAGTACCCCGGGACAGGGAATCTCACCCCTCCACTTT. Its translation: CASSTPGQGISPLHF.